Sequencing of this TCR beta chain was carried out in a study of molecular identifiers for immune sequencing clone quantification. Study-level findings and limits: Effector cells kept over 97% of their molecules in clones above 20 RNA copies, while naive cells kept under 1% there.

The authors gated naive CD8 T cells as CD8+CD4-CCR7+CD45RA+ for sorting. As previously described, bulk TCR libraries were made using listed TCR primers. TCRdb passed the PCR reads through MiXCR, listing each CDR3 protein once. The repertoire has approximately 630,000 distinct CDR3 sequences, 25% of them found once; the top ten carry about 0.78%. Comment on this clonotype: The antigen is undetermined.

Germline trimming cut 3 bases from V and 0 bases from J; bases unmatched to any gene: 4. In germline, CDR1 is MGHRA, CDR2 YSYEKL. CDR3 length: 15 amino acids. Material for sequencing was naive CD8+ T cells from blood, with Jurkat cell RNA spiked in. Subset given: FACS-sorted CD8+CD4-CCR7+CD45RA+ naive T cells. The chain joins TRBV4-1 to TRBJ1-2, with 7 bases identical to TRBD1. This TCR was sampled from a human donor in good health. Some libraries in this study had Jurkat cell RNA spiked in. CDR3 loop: CASSHWTGTNYGYTF. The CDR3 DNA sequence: TGCGCCAGCAGCCATTGGACAGGTACTAACTATGGCTACACCTTC.